These 6 T cell receptor beta chains were sequenced from one sample in a study of blood T cells in healthy people across ages. Then a second PCR, running roughly 7 to 11 cycles, was carried out with a sample-barcoded 5' primer and a J-beta primer mix. MiXCR was run by TCRdb on the 5' RACE reads, yielding one entry per CDR3 protein. The sample lists approximately 1.5 million distinct CDR3 sequences, approximately 32% occurring once. Input material: blood. These receptors all stem from a woman in her twenties or thirties in good health.

This clonotype has a count of ten or more. This chain uses TRBV29-1 with TRBJ2-1; 9 bases map to TRBD1. In germline, CDR1 is SQVTM, CDR2 ANQGSEA. The V segment lost 4 bases and the J segment 8 bases; nucleotides outside the gene matches: 15. The CDR3 is made up of 16 amino acids. The CDR3 here is CSVAPTPGTGRDEQFF. CDR3 coding DNA: TGCAGCGTTGCCCCGACTCCCGGGACAGGGAGGGATGAGCAGTTCTTC.

This clonotype was counted between two and nine times. This chain connects TRBV6-6 to TRBJ1-1; 9 bases fit TRBD1. Germline V gene data show CDR1 as MNHNY and CDR2 as SVGAGI (reference sequence). Unmatched junction bases numbered 2, after V lost 2 bases and J lost 7 bases. This CDR3 comprises 13 residues. The CDR3 protein is CASSYGTGSEAFF. The CDR3 coding sequence is TGTGCCAGCAGTTACGGGACAGGGAGTGAAGCTTTCTTT.

The genes are TRBV29-1 and TRBJ2-5; 9 bases match TRBD2. The germline gives CDR1 SQVTM, CDR2 ANQGSEA. The CDR3 loop spans 15 amino acids. V dropped 1 base and J dropped 11; count of bases not matched to a gene: 14. CDR3 in amino acids: CSVEGLAGFDDEQYF. Here the CDR3 DNA reads TGCAGCGTTGAAGGGCTAGCGGGGTTCGATGATGAGCAGTACTTC.

This clonotype was detected only a few times. The chain links TRBV20-1 to TRBJ2-7, with 12 nucleotides matching TRBD2. This CDR3 is 14 amino acids long. CDR1 and CDR2 (germline): DFQATT, SNEGSKA (reference sequence). V lost 3 bases and J lost 4; bases outside the gene matches: 4. The CDR3, as DNA: TGCAGTGCTAGTTATACTAGCGGGAGGTACGAGCAGTACTTC. Encoded protein: CSASYTSGRYEQYF.

The chain uses TRBV6-1 and TRBJ2-3; the D call may be TRBD1 or TRBD2 (7 bases each). Germline V gives CDR1 MNHNS, CDR2 SASEGT. CDR3 length: 13 residues. V lost 3 bases and J 6 bases, leaving 10 bases between the germline ends. DNA of the CDR3: TGTGCCAGCAGTGACCAGGGGGGGGATACGCAGTATTTT. Its translation: CASSDQGGDTQYF.

This chain links TRBV9 with TRBJ2-1, with D perhaps TRBD1 (5 bases). Germline V gives CDR1 SGDLS, CDR2 YYNGEE. Trimming pared 1 base from V and 4 bases from J, leaving 12 bases between. The CDR3 runs to 15 residues. The CDR3 DNA reads TGTGCCAGCAGCGTATTGCAGGGTCTATACAATGAGCAGTTCTTC. Protein product: CASSVLQGLYNEQFF.